This section outlines one T cell receptor (beta chain) sequence together with its context. Repertoires were generated with immunoSEQ multiplex PCR, while TCRdb's copy carries only in-frame clones and drops some. Among 120,000 to 150,000 clones, approximately 84% were seen once, and the ten largest hold about 2.6%. The source of the sample is a study of blood T cell repertoires in COVID-19. The V and J ends lost 3 bases and 0 bases respectively, with 3 bases between them. The CDR3 runs 13 residues. Germline V CDR1 and CDR2: LNHDA, SQIVND (reference sequence). The clonotype comes from a human donor with acute or convalescent COVID-19. The donor label of this sample is uncertain. The gene calls are TRBV19 and TRBJ2-1; the D is unclear. The source material was peripheral blood. Written as DNA, the CDR3 is TGTGCCAGTAGTATTCGCTCCTACAATGAGCAGTTCTTC. Translation gives CASSIRSYNEQFF.